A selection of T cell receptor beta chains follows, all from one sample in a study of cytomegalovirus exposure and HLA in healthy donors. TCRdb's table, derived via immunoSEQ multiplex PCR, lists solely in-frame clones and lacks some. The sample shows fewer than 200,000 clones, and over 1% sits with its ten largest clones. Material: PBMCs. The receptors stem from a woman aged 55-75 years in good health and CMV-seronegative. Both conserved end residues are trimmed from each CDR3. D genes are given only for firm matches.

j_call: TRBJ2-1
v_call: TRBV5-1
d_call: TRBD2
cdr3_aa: ASSLAAGGLYNEQF

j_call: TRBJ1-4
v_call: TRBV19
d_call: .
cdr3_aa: ASSRGADTNEKLF

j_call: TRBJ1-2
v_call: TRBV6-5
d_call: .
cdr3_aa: ASSYQGPSGYGYT

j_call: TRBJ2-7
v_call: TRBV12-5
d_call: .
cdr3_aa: ASGLLGENYEQY

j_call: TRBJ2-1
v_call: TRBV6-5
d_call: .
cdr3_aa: ASSYSSPSYNEQF

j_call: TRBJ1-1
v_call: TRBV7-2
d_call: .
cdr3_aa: ASSLYSYTEAF

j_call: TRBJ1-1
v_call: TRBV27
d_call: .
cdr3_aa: ASSLWGLGMNTEAF

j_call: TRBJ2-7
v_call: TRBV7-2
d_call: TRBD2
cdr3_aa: ASSPRLAGRNEQY

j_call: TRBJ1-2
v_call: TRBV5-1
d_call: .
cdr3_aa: ASSLGQPYGYT

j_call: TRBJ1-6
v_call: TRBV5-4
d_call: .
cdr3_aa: ASRPQGFNNSPLH

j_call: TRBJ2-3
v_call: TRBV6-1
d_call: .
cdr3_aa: ASSESLSSTDTQY

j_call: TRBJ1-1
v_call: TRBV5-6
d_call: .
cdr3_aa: ASSLWIRGEAF

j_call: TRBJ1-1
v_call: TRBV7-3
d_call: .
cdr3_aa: ASSLGPGIGGSTEAF

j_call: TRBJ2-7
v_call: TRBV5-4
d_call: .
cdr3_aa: ASTNRESYEQY

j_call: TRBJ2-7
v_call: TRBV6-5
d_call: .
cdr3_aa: ASTRQVRRNEQY

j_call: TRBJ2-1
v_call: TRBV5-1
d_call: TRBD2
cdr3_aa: ASSHLAGGPGEQF

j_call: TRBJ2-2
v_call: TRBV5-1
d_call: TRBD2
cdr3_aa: ASSYLAGNTGELF

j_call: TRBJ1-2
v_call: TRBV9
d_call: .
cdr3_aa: ASSAGGGSGYT

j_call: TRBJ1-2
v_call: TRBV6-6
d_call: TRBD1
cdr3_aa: ASSYTDRVEGCT

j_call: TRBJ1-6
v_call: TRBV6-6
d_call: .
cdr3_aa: ASSWSPGASNSPLH

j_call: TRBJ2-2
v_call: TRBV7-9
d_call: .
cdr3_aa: ASSPQSTGELF

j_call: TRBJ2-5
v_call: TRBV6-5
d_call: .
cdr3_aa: ASTLEGTQY

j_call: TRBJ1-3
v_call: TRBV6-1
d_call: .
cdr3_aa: ASSVGFSRRGAGNTIY

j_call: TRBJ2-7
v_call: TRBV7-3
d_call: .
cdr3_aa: ASSLGPDEQY

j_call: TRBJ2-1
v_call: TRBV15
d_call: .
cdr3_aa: ATILESGTYNEQF

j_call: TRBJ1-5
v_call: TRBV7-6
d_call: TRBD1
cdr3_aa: ASSLGTGLGQPQH

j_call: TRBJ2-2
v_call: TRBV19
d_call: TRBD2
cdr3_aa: ASGNGLAGRGPELF

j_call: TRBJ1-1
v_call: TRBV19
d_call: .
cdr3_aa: ASSYLAADLGVAF

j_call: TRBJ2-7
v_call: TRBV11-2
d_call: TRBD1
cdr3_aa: ASSLSLGTGGFNEQY

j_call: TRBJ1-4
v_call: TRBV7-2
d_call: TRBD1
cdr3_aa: ASSLRGRSETEKLF

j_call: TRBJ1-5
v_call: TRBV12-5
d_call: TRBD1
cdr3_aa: ASGLGTVGDQPQH

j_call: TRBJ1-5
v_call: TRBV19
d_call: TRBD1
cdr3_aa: AGSTGGNQPQH

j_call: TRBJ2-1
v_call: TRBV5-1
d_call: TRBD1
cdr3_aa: ASSDVDRAYNEQF

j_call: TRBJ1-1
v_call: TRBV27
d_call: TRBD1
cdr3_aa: ASSPSGGPPPNTEAF

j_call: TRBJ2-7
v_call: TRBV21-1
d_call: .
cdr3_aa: ASSIVRELTSYEQY